One sample yielded the 10 T cell receptor beta chains listed below, sequenced in a study of vaccination effects on CD4 cells after COVID-19. The method was immunoSEQ multiplex PCR; TCRdb's version includes in-frame clones alone and lacks a portion of them. This table holds 20,000 to 25,000 clones, 75% to 85% found once. No cognate antigen is known for these TCRs. Viral peptide pools were used in the ViraFEST assay to expand antigen-specific CD4+ T cells, and sequencing came afterward. Upon completion of 10 to 11 days in culture, CD4+ T cells were isolated. It was between March and December 2020 that the person had a SARS-CoV-2 infection confirmed by PCR. The sequencing used CD4+ T cells from PBMCs cultured with a peptide pool, collected before COVID-19 vaccination. The origin of the receptors is a human donor who had a prior SARS-CoV-2 infection.

V gene TRBV15 combines with J gene TRBJ2-3; 7 bases match TRBD2. J lost 6 bases, V lost 0 bases, and 18 bases had no gene match. The germline V gene has CDR1 LNHNV and CDR2 YYDKDF (reference sequence). The CDR3 extends over 19 amino acids. This chain's CDR3 is CATSRDFPFRGGSPDTQYF. The CDR3 DNA sequence: TGTGCCACCAGCAGAGATTTTCCCTTTCGTGGCGGGAGTCCGGATACGCAGTATTTT.

This clone was detected only a few times. J is TRBJ2-5 and V is TRBV4-2; TRBD2 matches at 10 bases. CDR1 is LGHNA, CDR2 YNFKEQ, per germline. V lost 0 bases and J lost 4; bases outside the gene matches: 5. The CDR3 loop spans 16 amino acids. CDR3 nucleotide sequence: TGTGCCAGCAGCCAAGATCCTAGCGGGGGAAGAGAGACCCAGTACTTC. It is translated as CASSQDPSGGRETQYF.

The table lists this clone with a count of one. The chain couples TRBV5-6 to TRBJ2-7; D is undetermined. The V and J ends lost 2 bases and 3 bases respectively, with 6 bases between them. Looked up from germline, CDR1 is SGHDT and CDR2 is YYEEEE. The CDR3 is made up of 12 amino acids. For the CDR3, the DNA is TGTGCCAGCAGCTTTGAGAGCTACGAGCAGTACTTC. This gives the protein CASSFESYEQYF.

This clone was seen once. The chain recombines TRBV6-2 or TRBV6-3 with TRBJ2-1; 7 nucleotides line up with TRBD2. Germline V gene lookup returns CDR1 MNHEY and CDR2 SVGEGT. The CDR3 length is 16 residues. V was clipped by 6 bases and J by 0 bases; unmatched bases: 8. The CDR3 protein is CASSPLERDSYNEQFF. CDR3 sequence (DNA): TGTGCCAGCAGCCCCTTGGAGCGGGACTCCTACAATGAGCAGTTCTTC.

The J gene is TRBJ2-7, the V gene TRBV18, with a possible D match to TRBD1 (5 bases). CDR3 size: 14 residues. CDR1 and CDR2 (germline): KGHSH, LQKENI. V was clipped by 4 bases and J by 0 bases, with 10 bases between them. Here the CDR3 reads CASSRQPSSYEQYF. The CDR3, as DNA: TGTGCCAGCTCACGACAGCCGAGCTCCTACGAGCAGTACTTC.

This clone was found a few times. The genes are TRBV9 and TRBJ1-2; no clear D gene. CDR3 length: 13 residues. Trimming shortened V by 0 bases and J by 4 bases, and 7 bases separated the two germline ends. Germline-derived CDR1 and CDR2 are SGDLS and YYNGEE. The CDR3 here is CASSVVNGYGYTF. The CDR3 region has the DNA TGTGCCAGCAGCGTAGTGAATGGCTATGGCTACACCTTC.

The V and J genes are TRBV7-9 and TRBJ2-3; 11 bases match TRBD2. The germline gives CDR1 SEHNR, CDR2 FQNEAQ (reference sequence). This CDR3 comprises 16 residues. The J segment lost 2 bases and the V segment lost 3 bases, leaving 4 bases of the junction unmatched. CDR3 DNA sequence: TGTGCCAGCAGCTTGGGGACTAGCGGACCCACAGATACGCAGTATTTT. It encodes CASSLGTSGPTDTQYF.

The chain employs TRBV11-2 and TRBJ1-2; D is uncertain. The V gene's germline CDR1 is SGHAT and CDR2 FQNNGV. The CDR3 covers 13 residues. Trimming left V 1 base short and J 4 bases short, with 7 bases between. CDR3 sequence (DNA): TGTGCCAGCAGCTTAGCAGCCGGCTATGGCTACACCTTC. Amino acids: CASSLAAGYGYTF.

As DNA, the CDR3 is TGTGCCACCAGCTACCGGGCGCTTAATGAAAAACTGTTTTTT. Protein sequence: CATSYRALNEKLFF. This sequence joins TRBV15 and TRBJ1-4; D is undetermined. This CDR3 has 14 residues. The V end lost 5 bases, the J end lost 4 bases, and 11 bases lay between the germline ends. The germline V gene has CDR1 LNHNV and CDR2 YYDKDF (reference sequence).

There are a few counts of this clone. The chain combines TRBV10-3 with TRBJ1-4; a weak D match, TRBD1 (5 bases). The germline gives CDR1 ENHRY, CDR2 SYGVKD. The length of the CDR3 is 16 residues. V was trimmed by 2 bases and J by 7 bases, leaving 17 bases between them. CDR3 in DNA: TGTGCCATCAGTGAGCATGGGTCCACAGGTACTGAAAAACTGTTTTTT. Protein product: CAISEHGSTGTEKLFF.